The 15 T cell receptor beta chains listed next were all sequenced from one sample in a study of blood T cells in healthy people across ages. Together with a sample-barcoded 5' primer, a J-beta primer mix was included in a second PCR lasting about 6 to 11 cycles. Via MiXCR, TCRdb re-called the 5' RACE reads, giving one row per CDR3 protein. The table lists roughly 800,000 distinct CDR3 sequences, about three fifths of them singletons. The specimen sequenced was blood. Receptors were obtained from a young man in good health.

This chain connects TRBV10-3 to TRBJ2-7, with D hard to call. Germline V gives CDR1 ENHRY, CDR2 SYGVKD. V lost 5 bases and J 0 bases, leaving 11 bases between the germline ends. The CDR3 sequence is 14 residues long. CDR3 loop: CAISWDPSSYEQYF. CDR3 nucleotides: TGTGCCATCAGTTGGGATCCGAGCTCCTACGAGCAGTACTTC.

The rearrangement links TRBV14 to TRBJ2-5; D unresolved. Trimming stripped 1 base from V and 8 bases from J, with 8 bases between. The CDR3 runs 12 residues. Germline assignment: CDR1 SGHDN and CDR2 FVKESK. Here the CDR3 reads CASSQGVRTQYF. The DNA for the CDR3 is TGTGCCAGCAGCCAAGGGGTACGTACCCAGTACTTC.

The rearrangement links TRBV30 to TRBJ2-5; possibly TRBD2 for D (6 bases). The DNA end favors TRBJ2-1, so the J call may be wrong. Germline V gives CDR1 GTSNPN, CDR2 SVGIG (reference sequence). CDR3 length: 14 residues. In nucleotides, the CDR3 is TGTGCCTGGAATCCTCTCGGACTAACCAATGAGCAGTTCTTC. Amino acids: CAWNPLGLTNEQFF.

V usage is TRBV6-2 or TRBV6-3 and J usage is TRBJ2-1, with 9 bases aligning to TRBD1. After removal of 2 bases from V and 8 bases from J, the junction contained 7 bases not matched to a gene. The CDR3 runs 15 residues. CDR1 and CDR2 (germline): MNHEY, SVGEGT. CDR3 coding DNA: TGTGCCAGCAGTTACGTCGGGACAGGGTATCATGAGCAGTTCTTC. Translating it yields CASSYVGTGYHEQFF.

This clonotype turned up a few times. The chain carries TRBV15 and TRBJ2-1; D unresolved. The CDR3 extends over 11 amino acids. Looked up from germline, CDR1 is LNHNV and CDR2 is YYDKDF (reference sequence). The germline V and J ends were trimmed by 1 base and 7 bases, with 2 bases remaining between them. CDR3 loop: CATSRANEQFF. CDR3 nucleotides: TGTGCCACCAGCAGAGCAAATGAGCAGTTCTTC.

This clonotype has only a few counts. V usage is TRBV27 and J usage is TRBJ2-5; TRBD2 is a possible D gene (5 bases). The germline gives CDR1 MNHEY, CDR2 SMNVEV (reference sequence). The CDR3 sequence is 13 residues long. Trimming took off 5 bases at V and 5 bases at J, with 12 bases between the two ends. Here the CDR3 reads CASSAGRVETQYF. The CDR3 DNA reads TGTGCCAGCAGTGCGGGTAGGGTGGAGACCCAGTACTTC.

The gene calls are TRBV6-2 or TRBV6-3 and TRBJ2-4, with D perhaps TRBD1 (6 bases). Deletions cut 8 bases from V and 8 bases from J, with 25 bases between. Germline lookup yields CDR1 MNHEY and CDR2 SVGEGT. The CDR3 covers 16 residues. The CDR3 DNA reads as TGTGCCAGCGGCTCAGGGACAACTTATTTTGGTGACATTCAGTACTTC. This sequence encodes CASGSGTTYFGDIQYF.

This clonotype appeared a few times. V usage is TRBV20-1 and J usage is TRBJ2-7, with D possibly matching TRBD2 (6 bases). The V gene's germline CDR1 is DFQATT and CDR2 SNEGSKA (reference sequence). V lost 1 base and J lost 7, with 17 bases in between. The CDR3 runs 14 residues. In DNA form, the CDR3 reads TGCAGTGCTAGAGTATCAGGCGGGATGGGGGAGCAGTACTTC. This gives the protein CSARVSGGMGEQYF.

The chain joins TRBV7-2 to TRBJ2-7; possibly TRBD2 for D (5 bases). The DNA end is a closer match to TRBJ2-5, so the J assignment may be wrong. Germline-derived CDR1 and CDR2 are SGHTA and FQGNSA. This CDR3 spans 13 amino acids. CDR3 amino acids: CASRPEGRGTQYF. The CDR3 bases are TGTGCCAGCAGACCTGAGGGCCGGGGGACCCAGTACTTC.

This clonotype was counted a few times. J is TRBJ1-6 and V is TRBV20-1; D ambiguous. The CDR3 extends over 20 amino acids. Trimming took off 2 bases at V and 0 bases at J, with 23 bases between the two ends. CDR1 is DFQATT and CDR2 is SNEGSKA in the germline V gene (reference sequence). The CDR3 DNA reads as TGCAGTGCTAGACGTACCATTCCGGGCCCCGAAAGCTCCTATAATTCACCCCTCCACTTT. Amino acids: CSARRTIPGPESSYNSPLHF.

The chain's CDR3 is CASSLAGLGYGYTF. CDR3 in DNA: TGTGCCAGCAGCTTAGCCGGGTTAGGCTATGGCTACACCTTC. The V call is TRBV7-2, the J call TRBJ1-2; D gene ambiguous. The CDR3 covers 14 residues. The V and J ends lost 0 bases and 4 bases respectively, with 9 bases between them. Germline V gene sequence: CDR1 SGHTA, CDR2 FQGNSA.

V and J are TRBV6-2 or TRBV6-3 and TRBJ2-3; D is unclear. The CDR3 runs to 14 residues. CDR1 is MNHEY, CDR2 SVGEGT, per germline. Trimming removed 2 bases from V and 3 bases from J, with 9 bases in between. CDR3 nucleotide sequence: TGTGCCAGCAGTTACCCGGACCAAACAGATACGCAGTATTTT. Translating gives CASSYPDQTDTQYF.

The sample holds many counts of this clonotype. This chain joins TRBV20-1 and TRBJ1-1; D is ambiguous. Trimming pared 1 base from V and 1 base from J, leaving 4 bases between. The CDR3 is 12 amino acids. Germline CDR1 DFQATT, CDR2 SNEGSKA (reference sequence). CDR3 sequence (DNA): TGCAGTGCTAGAGGGAAGAACACTGAAGCTTTCTTT. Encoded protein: CSARGKNTEAFF.

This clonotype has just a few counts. CDR3 sequence reads: CASSLALLGLADLPRESYNEQFF. The CDR3 bases are TGTGCCAGCAGCTTAGCGCTCCTGGGACTAGCGGATTTGCCCCGGGAATCCTACAATGAGCAGTTCTTC. The chain links TRBV7-8 to TRBJ2-1, with 11 bases lining up with TRBD2. Germline V lookup: CDR1 SGHVS, CDR2 FQNEAQ. The CDR3 runs to 23 residues. V was pared by 0 bases and J by 1 base, with 20 bases of the junction left unmatched.

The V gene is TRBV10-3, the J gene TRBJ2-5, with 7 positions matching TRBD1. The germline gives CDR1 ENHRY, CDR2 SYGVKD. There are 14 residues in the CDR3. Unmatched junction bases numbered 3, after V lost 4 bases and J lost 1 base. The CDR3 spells CAISGTGVQETQYF. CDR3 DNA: TGTGCCATCAGTGGTACAGGGGTCCAAGAGACCCAGTACTTC.